This entry features one T cell receptor beta chain sequence. The sample originates from a study of blood T cell repertoires in COVID-19. Per the original methods: For nucleated cells, counts were estimated from reference gene primer amplification. Only in-frame clones appear in the TCRdb table, and some are missing; sequencing was by immunoSEQ multiplex PCR. Clonal size and the V and J genes are those of that table, whereas D and trimming came from the DNA. Among approximately 220,000 clones, roughly four fifths were seen once, and the ten largest hold approximately 4.5%. Germline V gene sequence: CDR1 MDHEN, CDR2 SYDVKM. Trimming left V 6 bases short and J 3 bases short, with 18 bases between. CDR3 length: 16 residues.

The sample taken for sequencing was peripheral blood. The genes are TRBV28 and TRBJ1-5, with D tentatively TRBD1 (6 bases). The receptor's source is a woman in her 70s with acute or convalescent COVID-19. The CDR3 sequence: CASREYGQSYNQPQHF. The CDR3 nucleotides are TGTGCCAGCAGGGAGTACGGACAGAGCTACAATCAGCCCCAGCATTTT.